The entry below gives a single TCR beta chain sequence along with its context. This clonotype was seen only a few times. No cognate antigen has been identified for it. The input lacks base qualities; no much larger clone sits a single base away. The approximately 40 donors, aged about 6 to 95 years, were systemically healthy Caucasian individuals from Russia. About 9.6 milliliters of peripheral blood were collected from each donor into EDTA-treated Vacutainer tubes. PBMCs were isolated by Ficoll-Paque density-gradient centrifugation, with at least 7 million obtained per sample. Total RNA was extracted from PBMCs with Trizol reagent, with at least 6 micrograms obtained per sample. The percentages of naive CD45RAhigh/CD27high T cells were determined by flow cytometry on a PBMC aliquot from every donor. According to the germline V gene (reference sequence), CDR1 reads SGHAT and CDR2 reads FQDESV. Clipping removes 6 bases from V and 6 bases from J, with 8 as the unmatched junction base count. The CDR3 contains 15 residues, cysteine and phenylalanine counted. Of the read, only the CDR3 DNA is kept; its 45 bases are in frame from base 1.

This sample was included in a study of blood T cells in healthy people across ages (dated by TCRdb to between 2015 and 2016). Concerning the study at large: In model experiments, template switching captured about one uniquely barcoded TCR beta cDNA molecule for every two T cells. Age-related changes in TCR beta repertoire diversity were measured in the study by deep sequencing normalized with unique cDNA molecular identifiers. The donors were split into four age groups: young (average roughly 15 years), middle-aged (nearly 40), aged (about 62) and long-lived (roughly 80). To avoid experimental bias, donors of different ages were distributed randomly across sequencing lanes. Using the same blood draw, the study looked at two additional independent replicas of 1 million unique cDNA reads for two donors, one aged 18 to 30 and the other aged 80 or older. Findings and caveats that apply to the study as a whole: Compared with the aged group, the long-lived group had more naive CD4+ T cells, fewer expanded clones and increased TCR diversity, a pattern suggesting age selection. Since profiling was done on bulk unsorted PBMCs, naive and antigen-experienced compartments could not be conclusively compared. Observed TCR beta diversity correlated strongly with the percentage of naive T cells measured by flow cytometry. Total diversity estimates from one million sequenced T cells were considered lower bounds and underestimates. Observed TCR beta diversity per million T cells fell roughly linearly with age, and a significant reduction was already apparent by age around 44. The CMV infection status of donors was not known, potentially confounding age-related changes in expanded clonotypes.

Preparation of the library involved 5' RACE. The run used an Illumina HiSeq 2500. A second PCR of about 6 to 11 cycles was performed with a sample-barcoded 5' primer and a J-beta primer mix. A unique molecular identifier was introduced onto each TCR beta cDNA molecule by a template-switch 5' adaptor carrying 12 random nucleotides. At least 2.5 million CDR3-containing paired-end reads were obtained from each sample. First-strand cDNA was synthesized from all RNA with the Mint cDNA synthesis kit, primed by a TRBC-specific oligonucleotide. Following uracil-DNA glycosylase treatment, a first 18-cycle PCR with universal primers M1SS and BC2_uni_R was performed on all cDNA. The published analysis was carried out like this. For normalization, 1 million high-quality reads, each with a distinct molecular identifier, were randomly selected from each sample. Instead of being binned into consensus sequences, reads that shared molecular identifiers were thrown out. MiTCR, set to a Q25 quality threshold and the strictest error-elimination algorithm, was used for CDR3 identification, clonotype clustering and error correction. A nonparametric unseen species model using Euler transformation provided a lower-bound estimate of total TCR beta diversity. TCRdb cleaned the public reads at Q25 with fastp, built clones with MiXCR and kept in-frame beta chains. When rows share a CDR3 protein, they turn into one entry using the most common DNA and genes. In this record, the V and J calls reflect TCRdb's handling and not the investigators' own analysis. This sample comprises about 1.5 million distinct CDR3 sequences, around 42% of them detected only once. The ten largest clonotypes hold 7% to 9.5% of the sample.

This sequence was found in a woman between 18 and 30 years old in good health. The sequence joins TRBV11-1 to TRBJ2-2, with 9 central nucleotides matching TRBD2. The sequenced sample was blood. The CDR3 protein is CASSLSGGLAGELFF. The nucleotides are TGTGCCAGCAGTTTAAGCGGGGGGCTGGCCGGGGAGCTGTTTTTT.